What follows are 24 T cell receptor beta chains derived from one specimen sequenced in a study of shared clonotypes between healthy human individuals. In the naive CD8 group, cells lacked CD45RO and were positively selected for CCR7, so terminally differentiated effector memory CD45RA+ cells were left out. The assay was immunoSEQ multiplex PCR, and TCRdb's table has in-frame clones only and misses some. Of hundreds of thousands of clones in the sample, approximately 92% are singletons; the top ten hold 24%. The sequencing input was naive CD8+ T cells sorted from blood. The origin of the receptors is a man aged 30 to 39 in good health.

The chain combines TRBV18 with TRBJ1-1; TRBD1 matches 10 bases. The V gene end was trimmed by 4 bases and the J gene end by 5 bases; junction bases not matched to a gene: 4. The CDR3 contains 14 residues. Per germline, CDR1 KGHSH and CDR2 LQKENI. CDR3 bases: TGTGCCAGCTCACTCGGGACAGGGGTGACTGAAGCTTTCTTT. Its protein product is CASSLGTGVTEAFF.

This sequence joins TRBV15 and TRBJ2-2; 8 nucleotides agree with TRBD2. Germline V gives CDR1 LNHNV, CDR2 YYDKDF (reference sequence). This CDR3 contains 14 residues. The trim removed 4 bases at V and 5 bases at J, leaving 3 bases unmatched. The CDR3 bases are TGTGCCACCAGCAAAGCGGGAGTTACCGGGGAGCTGTTTTTT. Translating it yields CATSKAGVTGELFF.

The gene calls are TRBV4-1 and TRBJ2-1; D is perhaps TRBD2 (5 bases). This CDR3 contains 13 residues. V lost 0 bases and J lost 9, with 9 bases in between. Germline CDR1 is MGHRA and CDR2 is YSYEKL. The CDR3 nucleotides are TGCGCCAGCAGCCAAGAAAGCGGAGGTGAGCAGTTCTTC. It yields the protein CASSQESGGEQFF.

The chain carries TRBV14 and TRBJ2-4, with 10 bases aligning to TRBD2. CDR1 and CDR2 (germline): SGHDN, FVKESK. Germline trimming cut 1 base from V and 6 bases from J; bases unmatched to any gene: 3. The CDR3 runs to 15 residues. The DNA for the CDR3 is TGTGCCAGCAGCCAAGTAAGCGGGAGGGGAAACATTCAGTACTTC. It is translated as CASSQVSGRGNIQYF.

This clone was seen just once. The chain joins TRBV7-3 to TRBJ2-7, with unresolved D. The CDR3 has 13 residues. Germline V gives CDR1 SGHTA, CDR2 FQGTGA. V lost 3 bases to trimming and J lost 2 bases, with 8 bases between them. The DNA of the CDR3 is TGTGCCAGCAGCTTGGACCCGACCTACGAGCAGTACTTC. Protein: CASSLDPTYEQYF.

The genes are TRBV5-6 and TRBJ2-5, with D possibly being TRBD1 (5 bases). V was shortened by 2 bases and J by 1 base, with 9 bases between the two germline ends. From germline, CDR1 is SGHDT and CDR2 YYEEEE. This CDR3 has 14 residues. The CDR3 region is CASSFPRVQETQYF. The CDR3 nucleotides read TGTGCCAGCAGCTTCCCCAGGGTCCAAGAGACCCAGTACTTC. Together with reference TRBV5-6 and TRBJ2-5, the CDR3 gives the full variable domain: DAGVTQSPTHLIKTRGQQVTLRCSPKSGHDTVSWYQQALGQGPQFIFQYYEEEERQRGNFPDRFSGHQFPNYSSELNVNALLLGDSALYLCASSFPRVQETQYFGPGTRLLVL.

The chain recombines TRBV14 with TRBJ2-5; D not certain. CDR3 length equals 15 residues. Germline CDR1 SGHDN, CDR2 FVKESK. V shed 1 base and J shed 0 bases, with 9 bases lying between them. The CDR3 loop reads CASSQGLLYQETQYF. Written as DNA, the CDR3 is TGTGCCAGCAGCCAAGGGCTCCTGTACCAAGAGACCCAGTACTTC.

In this sample, this clone turned up once. The sample has other DNA sequences that encode this CDR3 too. The chain has TRBV19 and TRBJ2-7, with D tentatively TRBD1 or TRBD2 (5 bases each). CDR1 is LNHDA and CDR2 is SQIVND in the germline V gene (reference sequence). The CDR3 contains 11 residues. V was trimmed by 5 bases and J by 4 bases, leaving 6 bases between them. CDR3 nucleotides: TGTGCCAGTAGTTGGGGGTACGAGCAGTACTTC. The encoded protein is CASSWGYEQYF. The full variable domain, completed using reference TRBV19 and TRBJ2-7, is DGGITQSPKYLFRKEGQNVTLSCEQNLNHDAMYWYRQDPGQGLRLIYYSQIVNDFQKGDIAEGYSVSREKKESFPLTVTSAQKNPTAFYLCASSWGYEQYFGPGTRLTVT.

The sample holds a few counts of this clone. DNA of the CDR3: TGTGCCAGCAACAGGGATAGCAATCAGCCCCAGCATTTT. It translates to CASNRDSNQPQHF. The J gene is TRBJ1-5, the V gene TRBV2, with D perhaps matching TRBD1 (6 bases). Germline values: CDR1 SNHLY, CDR2 FYNNEI. V was cut by 7 bases and J by 0 bases, with 7 bases left in between. The CDR3 runs to 13 residues.

This sequence joins TRBV27 and TRBJ2-2; D gene unclear. The CDR3 loop spans 14 amino acids. The V gene lost 4 bases and the J gene lost 3 bases, with 9 bases spanning the gap. Germline V gene lookup returns CDR1 MNHEY and CDR2 SMNVEV (reference sequence). The DNA for the CDR3 is TGTGCCAGCAGTTCACGGGCCCACACCGGGGAGCTGTTTTTT. It specifies CASSSRAHTGELFF.

The chain uses TRBV29-1 and TRBJ1-1; the D is unclear. V was clipped by 4 bases and J by 1 base, with 13 bases between them. Germline CDR1 and CDR2: SQVTM and ANQGSEA. The CDR3 has 14 amino acids. This chain's CDR3 is CSVVPAGRNTEAFF. In DNA form, the CDR3 reads TGCAGCGTTGTTCCGGCCGGTAGGAACACTGAAGCTTTCTTT.

This rearrangement joins TRBV29-1 to TRBJ2-2; D remains ambiguous. CDR1 SQVTM and CDR2 ANQGSEA come from the germline V gene. The CDR3 extends over 14 amino acids. The V and J ends lost 4 bases and 8 bases respectively, with 17 bases between them. In DNA, the CDR3 is TGCAGCGTTGGTAGGGTTTCTCCGCCTGGGGAGCTGTTTTTT. Translation gives CSVGRVSPPGELFF.

The rearrangement uses TRBV29-1 and TRBJ2-2; possible D gene TRBD2, 5 bases. The CDR3 spans 14 residues. With 4 bases removed from V and 5 bases from J, the gap between germline ends came to 14 bases. Germline V gene lookup returns CDR1 SQVTM and CDR2 ANQGSEA. The CDR3 is CSVAGFGKTGELFF. In DNA, the CDR3 is TGCAGCGTTGCGGGGTTTGGGAAAACCGGGGAGCTGTTTTTT.

This chain uses TRBV2 with TRBJ1-4; possible D gene TRBD1, 5 bases. In germline, CDR1 is SNHLY, CDR2 FYNNEI. The CDR3 consists of 15 residues. V was cut by 8 bases and J by 0 bases, with 13 bases left in between. CDR3 in DNA: TGTGCCAGCTGGGGACCGGGAGCAACTAATGAAAAACTGTTTTTT. Its protein product is CASWGPGATNEKLFF.

The V and J genes are TRBV4-1 and TRBJ1-2, with no clear D. The CDR3 has 12 residues. The germline V gene has CDR1 MGHRA and CDR2 YSYEKL. Trimming shortened V by 1 base and J by 7 bases, and 7 bases separated the two germline ends. The DNA for the CDR3 is TGCGCCAGCAGCCAAGGTTTCCTTGGCTACACCTTC. This codes for CASSQGFLGYTF.

The CDR3 DNA reads TGTGCCAGCTCACCAGGCGCAGGGGAGCAGTACTTC. This gives the protein CASSPGAGEQYF. The rearrangement uses TRBV18 and TRBJ2-7; maybe TRBD1 (5 bases). The CDR3 covers 12 residues. CDR1 KGHSH and CDR2 LQKENI come from the germline V gene. V lost 2 bases and J 7 bases, leaving 9 bases between the germline ends.

The chain has TRBV5-5 and TRBJ2-1, with TRBD2 matching over 10 bases. This CDR3 is built from 18 residues. Germline V gene data show CDR1 as SGHKS and CDR2 as YYEKEE (reference sequence). V lost 0 bases to trimming and J lost 7 bases; unmatched junction nucleotides: 13. In nucleotides, the CDR3 is TGTGCCAGCAGCTTGGTCTCTAGCGGGAGTACCTTGGGAAATGAGCAGTTCTTC. Its translation: CASSLVSSGSTLGNEQFF.

The chain carries TRBV6-5 and TRBJ1-2; 7 bases fit TRBD1. The CDR3 is 16 amino acids. Per the germline V gene, CDR1 is MNHEY and CDR2 is SVGAGI. The V segment lost 0 bases and the J segment 2 bases; nucleotides outside the gene matches: 6. The CDR3 sequence is CASSYSRGTENYGYTF. The DNA for the CDR3 is TGTGCCAGCAGTTACTCGAGGGGGACAGAAAACTATGGCTACACCTTC.

The genes are TRBV6-5 and TRBJ2-1; 11 bases fit TRBD2. The junction had 5 bases not matched to a gene; V was cut back by 5 bases and J by 14 bases. This CDR3 is built from 12 residues. Looked up from germline, CDR1 is MNHEY and CDR2 is SVGAGI. As DNA, the CDR3 is TGTGCCAGCAGTAAAGGGACTAGCGGAGAGTTCTTC. Translated, it gives CASSKGTSGEFF.

V is TRBV10-2 and J is TRBJ1-1; D remains ambiguous. The V end was cut by 7 bases, the J end by 6 bases, with 9 bases between. CDR3 size: 11 residues. Germline CDR1 and CDR2: WSHSY and SAAADI. Written as DNA, the CDR3 is TGCGCCAGCATGTGGCTCGCTGAAGCTTTCTTT. It translates to CASMWLAEAFF.

The rearrangement links TRBV21-1 to TRBJ2-3; the table's D gene call, TRBD2, was not cross checked with the DNA. TRBV21-1 is a documented pseudogene. The CDR3 consists of 16 residues. The CDR3 sequence: CASSKADSGRTDTQYF. The CDR3 coding sequence is TGTGCCAGCAGCAAAGCGGATAGCGGGAGAACCGATACGCAGTATTTT.

The chain has TRBV6-6 and TRBJ2-1, with 11 bases that match TRBD2. The CDR3 runs 16 residues. CDR1 and CDR2 (germline): MNHNY, SVGAGI (reference sequence). With 6 bases clipped from V and 3 bases from J, the junction kept 7 bases outside the gene matches. DNA for the CDR3: TGTGCCAGCAGCCACTTCCTAGCGGGAGGCTACAATGAGCAGTTCTTC. Amino acid sequence: CASSHFLAGGYNEQFF.

A remark on this clone: Other DNA sequences in the sample encode the same CDR3. The chain couples TRBV10-3 to TRBJ1-1, with D tentatively TRBD1 (5 bases). The CDR3 length is 13 residues. The V gene's germline CDR1 is ENHRY and CDR2 SYGVKD. Trimming left V 5 bases short and J 1 base short, with 8 bases between. The CDR3 DNA is TGTGCCATCAGTCCAACAGGGAACACTGAAGCTTTCTTT. It codes for CAISPTGNTEAFF.

V and J are TRBV27 and TRBJ2-1; 10 bases agree with TRBD2. The germline V gene encodes CDR1 MNHEY and CDR2 SMNVEV (reference sequence). Trimming removed 6 bases from V and 3 bases from J; junction bases left unmatched: 2. The CDR3 loop spans 14 amino acids. The CDR3 region is CASRLAGGYNEQFF. CDR3 in DNA: TGTGCCAGCAGATTAGCGGGAGGCTACAATGAGCAGTTCTTC.